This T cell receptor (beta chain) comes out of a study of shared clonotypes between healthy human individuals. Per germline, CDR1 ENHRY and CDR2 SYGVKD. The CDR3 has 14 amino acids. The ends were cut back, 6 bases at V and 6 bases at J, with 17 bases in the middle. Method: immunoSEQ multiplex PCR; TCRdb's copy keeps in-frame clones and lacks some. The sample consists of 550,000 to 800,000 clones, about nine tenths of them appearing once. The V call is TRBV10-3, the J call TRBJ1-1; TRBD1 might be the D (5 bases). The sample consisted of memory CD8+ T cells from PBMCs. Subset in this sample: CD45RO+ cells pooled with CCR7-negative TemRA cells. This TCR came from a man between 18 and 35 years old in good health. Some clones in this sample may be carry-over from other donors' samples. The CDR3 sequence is CAIRPDRGGAEAFF. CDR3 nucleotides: TGTGCCATCAGACCGGACCGCGGGGGGGCTGAAGCTTTCTTT.